The source of this T cell receptor (beta chain) is a study of T cells after yellow fever vaccination. Study findings and constraints: Contamination of FACS-sorted repertoires by abundant clonotypes from the bulk population could occur. Researchers report a weaker secondary response that nonetheless peaked faster, day 5 versus 15. Reappearance after the booster was seen for most primary-vaccination clones, at more than 95% CD4 and about 90% CD8.

This clonotype occurred a few times. Its matching antigen is unknown. Universal primer sites and UMIs were introduced during 5'RACE template-switching synthesis of TCR cDNA. TCRdb reprocessed the 5' RACE reads with MiXCR, giving one entry per CDR3 protein. The data show roughly 400,000 distinct CDR3 sequences, around 19% seen once. This CDR3 region has 15 residues. CDR1 and CDR2 from the germline V gene are SGHKS and YYEKEE (reference sequence). V was trimmed by 4 bases and J by 7 bases, leaving 17 bases between them. The V call is TRBV5-5, the J call TRBJ1-4; tentative D call: TRBD1 (5 bases). The receptor's source is a young man who received the YFV17D yellow fever vaccine. Material: PBMCs, obtained before the yellow fever booster vaccination. The CDR3 nucleotides read TGTGCCAGCAGCGACACCGGGACCGCTGCTGAAAAACTGTTTTTT. Encoded protein: CASSDTGTAAEKLFF.